One and the same sample provided the 25 T cell receptor beta chains below, sequenced in a study of CD8 T cells in ankylosing spondylitis. TCRdb re-called the 5' RACE reads through MiXCR, storing one row per CDR3 protein. The data show 100,000 to 150,000 distinct CDR3 sequences, with roughly 11% seen just once and about 4% held by the top ten. Sequenced input: blood, either unsorted or a sorted T cell fraction (not recorded which). All receptors come from a female donor with ankylosing spondylitis or in good health (not recorded which).

At least ten counts were recorded for this clonotype. The rearrangement uses TRBV12-3 or TRBV12-4 and TRBJ1-1, with D possibly TRBD1 on 5 matching bases. V shed 8 bases and J shed 1 base, with 14 bases lying between them. The CDR3 covers 14 residues. The CDR3 spells CASLSRGENTEAFF. DNA of the CDR3: TGTGCCAGCTTAAGTCGGGGGGAGAACACTGAAGCTTTCTTT.

In its sample, this clonotype was seen many times. The V and J genes are TRBV12-3 or TRBV12-4 and TRBJ1-2; D uncertain. This CDR3 region has 14 residues. The V gene lost 4 bases and the J gene lost 1 base, with 10 bases spanning the gap. In DNA form, the CDR3 reads TGTGCCAGCAGTTATCTACAGATTAACTATGGCTACACCTTC. Translation: CASSYLQINYGYTF.

This clonotype appeared many times. The V gene is TRBV5-1, the J gene TRBJ2-1, with TRBD1 identical over 8 bases. Per germline, CDR1 SGHRS and CDR2 YFSETQ. The V and J ends lost 4 bases and 5 bases, in that order; junction bases with no gene match: 8. The CDR3 has 15 amino acids. The CDR3 nucleotides read TGCGCCAGCAGCCGGGGTCCGACAGGGGACAATGAGCAGTTCTTC. This gives the protein CASSRGPTGDNEQFF.

V and J are TRBV28 and TRBJ2-3; 11 nucleotides line up with TRBD2. The junction had 5 bases not matched to a gene; V was cut back by 3 bases and J by 3 bases. This CDR3 region has 16 residues. From germline, CDR1 is MDHEN and CDR2 SYDVKM. CDR3 loop: CASSFGSSGRTDTQYF. The CDR3 region has the DNA TGTGCCAGCAGTTTTGGTTCTAGCGGGAGGACAGATACGCAGTATTTT. The full variable domain, with the rest looked up from reference TRBV28 and TRBJ2-3, is DVKVTQSSRYLVKRTGEKVFLECVQDMDHENMFWYRQDPGLGLRLIYFSYDVKMKEKGDIPEGYSVSREKKERFSLILESASTNQTSMYLCASSFGSSGRTDTQYFGPGTRLTVL.

Ten or more counts support this clonotype. This rearrangement joins TRBV29-1 to TRBJ2-3, with D maybe TRBD2 (6 bases). The ends were cut back, 3 bases at V and 6 bases at J, with 13 bases in the middle. The germline V gene has CDR1 SQVTM and CDR2 ANQGSEA. The CDR3 extends over 13 amino acids. In DNA form, the CDR3 reads TGCAGCGTTGACGGAGCGGGCGGGGATACGCAGTATTTT. It translates to CSVDGAGGDTQYF.

This clonotype was counted many times. The gene calls are TRBV7-3 and TRBJ2-2; the match to TRBD2 covers 7 bases. Germline-derived CDR1 and CDR2 are SGHTA and FQGTGA. V lost 3 bases, J lost 4 bases, and 5 bases stayed unmatched. This CDR3 has 15 residues. The CDR3 spells CASSFRGVGTGELFF. CDR3 bases: TGTGCCAGCAGCTTCCGGGGGGTGGGCACCGGGGAGCTGTTTTTT.

There are many counts of this clonotype. The chain recombines TRBV7-9 with TRBJ2-2; D ambiguous. The V gene lost 5 bases and the J gene lost 6 bases, with 7 bases spanning the gap. The CDR3 loop spans 12 amino acids. Germline V lookup: CDR1 SEHNR, CDR2 FQNEAQ (reference sequence). CDR3 loop: CASSRSAGELFF. CDR3 sequence (DNA): TGTGCCAGCAGCCGGTCGGCCGGGGAGCTGTTTTTT.

This clonotype was seen at least ten times. V and J are TRBV29-1 and TRBJ2-7, with 10 bases fitting TRBD1. V shed 7 bases and J 2 bases; nucleotides not matched to a gene: 8. The CDR3 is 14 residues long. Germline lookup yields CDR1 SQVTM and CDR2 ANQGSEA. The CDR3 loop is CSATWGQGPYEQYF. The CDR3 region has the DNA TGCAGCGCGACCTGGGGACAGGGGCCCTACGAGCAGTACTTC.

This clonotype was picked up many times. This sequence joins TRBV5-1 and TRBJ2-2; TRBD2 is a possible D gene (6 bases). V lost 1 base and J lost 4, with 14 bases in between. The CDR3 consists of 16 residues. From germline, CDR1 is SGHRS and CDR2 YFSETQ. The CDR3 here is CASSLMGGVTTGELFF. The CDR3 coding sequence is TGCGCCAGCAGCTTGATGGGCGGGGTTACCACCGGGGAGCTGTTTTTT.

The V call is TRBV18, the J call TRBJ2-7, with a tentative D call TRBD2 (6 bases). The CDR3 extends over 16 amino acids. Trimming left V 2 bases short and J 3 bases short, with 17 bases between. CDR1 and CDR2 (germline): KGHSH, LQKENI. CDR3 region: CASSPTAGGKNYEQYF. Written as DNA, the CDR3 is TGTGCCAGCTCACCAACGGCGGGCGGGAAGAACTACGAGCAGTACTTC.

Many counts were recorded for this clonotype. The chain links TRBV12-3 or TRBV12-4 to TRBJ2-3; 8 bases are shared with TRBD2. This CDR3 region has 14 residues. Unmatched junction bases numbered 4, after V lost 6 bases and J lost 2 bases. The DNA of the CDR3 is TGTGCCAGCAGAATTAGCGGGGCCACAGATACGCAGTATTTT. Translation gives CASRISGATDTQYF.

This clonotype has a count of ten or more. The chain couples TRBV20-1 to TRBJ2-7; D gene ambiguous. The CDR3 length is 14 residues. Trimming removed 2 bases at V and 0 bases at J, with 11 bases between. Germline values: CDR1 DFQATT, CDR2 SNEGSKA (reference sequence). CDR3 in amino acids: CSARPHGDSYEQYF. CDR3 in DNA: TGCAGTGCTAGACCCCACGGAGACTCCTACGAGCAGTACTTC.

This clonotype was recorded a few times. V usage is TRBV7-3 and J usage is TRBJ2-6, with 8 bases aligning to TRBD2. The trim removed 5 bases at V and 3 bases at J, leaving 12 bases unmatched. From germline, CDR1 is SGHTA and CDR2 FQGTGA. The CDR3 length is 18 residues. CDR3 sequence: CASSPTGRGVGGANVLTF. CDR3 sequence (DNA): TGTGCCAGCAGCCCAACTGGGCGGGGGGTTGGTGGGGCCAACGTCCTGACTTTC.

The V call is TRBV14, the J call TRBJ2-1; 9 nucleotides match TRBD2. J lost 9 bases, V lost 5 bases, and 5 bases had no gene match. This CDR3 contains 13 residues. CDR1 and CDR2 (germline): SGHDN, FVKESK. DNA for the CDR3: TGTGCCAGCAGCGGTAGCGGGAGAGGTGAGCAGTTCTTC. It yields the protein CASSGSGRGEQFF.

In this sample, this clonotype is medium-sized. In DNA, the CDR3 is TGTGCCAGCAGTTTAGGGGGACAGGGCCATCTTACCGGGGAGCTGTTTTTT. It specifies CASSLGGQGHLTGELFF. The chain combines TRBV12-3 or TRBV12-4 with TRBJ2-2; 9 nucleotides align to TRBD1. With 1 base clipped from V and 5 bases from J, the junction kept 8 bases outside the gene matches. CDR3 length equals 17 residues.

This clonotype was seen ten or more times. The V and J genes are TRBV6-4 and TRBJ2-1; D unresolved. The CDR3 runs 14 residues. Per germline, CDR1 MRHNA and CDR2 SNTAGT. V shed 4 bases and J shed 4 bases, with 11 bases lying between them. The CDR3 spells CASSGSAEYNEQFF. In nucleotides, the CDR3 is TGTGCCAGCAGTGGCAGCGCGGAATACAATGAGCAGTTCTTC.

This clonotype has a count of ten or more. The gene calls are TRBV5-1 and TRBJ2-1; TRBD2 agrees at 7 bases. The CDR3 runs 13 residues. With 6 bases clipped from V and 7 bases from J, the junction kept 7 bases outside the gene matches. The germline V gene encodes CDR1 SGHRS and CDR2 YFSETQ. The CDR3 here is CASNRGDGNEQFF. The CDR3 DNA reads TGCGCCAGCAACCGGGGGGACGGGAATGAGCAGTTCTTC.

In this sample, this clonotype turned up many times. V and J are TRBV28 and TRBJ2-5; maybe TRBD2 (6 bases). The CDR3 runs 17 residues. Trimming took off 3 bases at V and 4 bases at J, with 21 bases between the two ends. Germline values: CDR1 MDHEN, CDR2 SYDVKM. CDR3 amino acids: CASSFAGFHLRGETQYF. The DNA of the CDR3 is TGTGCCAGCAGTTTCGCGGGGTTCCACTTAAGGGGAGAGACCCAGTACTTC. Full variable domain (remainder filled in from reference TRBV28 and TRBJ2-5): DVKVTQSSRYLVKRTGEKVFLECVQDMDHENMFWYRQDPGLGLRLIYFSYDVKMKEKGDIPEGYSVSREKKERFSLILESASTNQTSMYLCASSFAGFHLRGETQYFGPGTRLLVL.

In its sample, this clonotype was seen many times. V gene TRBV30 combines with J gene TRBJ1-5; D gene uncertain. With 3 bases removed from V and 5 bases from J, the gap between germline ends came to 11 bases. The CDR3 sequence is 13 residues long. CDR1 is GTSNPN, CDR2 SVGIG, per germline (reference sequence). The CDR3 sequence is CAWSREGDQPQHF. CDR3 sequence (DNA): TGTGCCTGGAGCCGGGAAGGCGATCAGCCCCAGCATTTT.

This clonotype showed up many times. One junction end disagrees with the germline gene, perhaps due to a read error. The V gene is TRBV12-3 or TRBV12-4, the J gene TRBJ1-3; weak D call: TRBD1 (5 bases). The CDR3 runs to 12 residues. CDR3 residues: CASSFVIRGPAF. CDR3 DNA sequence: TGTGCCAGCAGTTTCGTCATTAGGGGCCCTGCGTTT.

This clonotype was seen at least ten times. This chain joins TRBV5-1 and TRBJ2-6; D unclear. CDR3 length: 15 amino acids. Germline V gene data show CDR1 as SGHRS and CDR2 as YFSETQ. Trimming cost V 4 bases and J 0 bases, with 8 bases left between them. CDR3 in amino acids: CASSKDGSGANVLTF. Written as DNA, the CDR3 is TGCGCCAGCAGCAAGGACGGCTCTGGGGCCAACGTCCTGACTTTC. Full variable domain (outside the CDR3, taken from reference TRBV5-1 and TRBJ2-6): KAGVTQTPRYLIKTRGQQVTLSCSPISGHRSVSWYQQTPGQGLQFLFEYFSETQRNKGNFPGRFSGRQFSNSRSEMNVSTLELGDSALYLCASSKDGSGANVLTFGAGSRLTVL.

Ten or more counts support this clonotype. This sequence joins TRBV7-2 and TRBJ2-2, with 10 bases matching TRBD2. Looked up from germline, CDR1 is SGHTA and CDR2 is FQGNSA. CDR3 length: 19 amino acids. The V and J ends lost 2 bases and 5 bases, in that order; junction bases with no gene match: 14. The CDR3 nucleotides are TGTGCCAGCAGCTTAAGCCCTCTGAGACTAGCGGGCGGAACCGGGGAGCTGTTTTTT. Protein sequence: CASSLSPLRLAGGTGELFF.

The genes are TRBV6-1 and TRBJ2-2; D is possibly TRBD1 (5 bases). The germline V and J ends were trimmed by 5 bases and 6 bases, with 25 bases remaining between them. This CDR3 contains 18 residues. The germline CDR1 and CDR2 sequences are MNHNS and SASEGT. CDR3 bases: TGTGCCAGCAGTCCTGGGGCGTCTCTCCTTAAGGTCGCCGGGGAGCTGTTTTTT. It encodes CASSPGASLLKVAGELFF.

This clonotype is termed medium-sized. This chain connects TRBV7-2 to TRBJ1-5; TRBD1 is a possible D gene (5 bases). Germline V gene sequence: CDR1 SGHTA, CDR2 FQGNSA. CDR3 length: 14 amino acids. Trimming cost V 3 bases and J 4 bases, with 10 bases left between them. CDR3 residues: CASSLMQGNQPQHF. The CDR3 DNA follows: TGTGCCAGCAGCTTGATGCAGGGAAATCAGCCCCAGCATTTT.

Ten or more counts support this clonotype. Here the CDR3 reads CSALGGSSYNEQFF. The CDR3 coding sequence is TGCAGTGCTTTAGGCGGGAGCTCCTACAATGAGCAGTTCTTC. V is TRBV20-1 and J is TRBJ2-1; 7 bases match TRBD2. Germline CDR1 DFQATT, CDR2 SNEGSKA (reference sequence). V shed 5 bases, J shed 0 bases, and the junction held 4 bases outside the gene matches. There are 14 residues in the CDR3.